One sample yielded the 12 T cell receptor beta chains listed below, sequenced in a study of response to subunit inactivated influenza vaccine. Each CDR3 protein gets one entry after TCRdb re-called the RT-PCR reads with MiXCR. The sample has hundreds of thousands of distinct CDR3 sequences; about 10% are singletons. This material consisted of PBMCs from blood, taken on the day of vaccination. Source of these receptors: a man aged 50-59 years who received an inactivated influenza vaccine.

The sample holds many counts of this clonotype. This rearrangement joins TRBV12-3 or TRBV12-4 to TRBJ2-7; the match to TRBD1 covers 8 bases. The CDR3 runs 16 residues. V gave up 2 bases and J gave up 2 bases; unmatched junction bases: 8. CDR3 sequence reads: CASSLSRAGGTYEQYF. The CDR3 DNA reads TGTGCCAGCAGTTTATCGAGGGCAGGGGGCACCTACGAGCAGTACTTC.

There are a few counts of this clonotype. The chain uses TRBV12-3 or TRBV12-4 and TRBJ2-7; the match to TRBD1 covers 11 bases. The CDR3 sequence is 13 residues long. V lost 5 bases, J lost 7 bases, and 4 bases stayed unmatched. DNA of the CDR3: TGTGCCAGCAGTGGACAGGGGGCGCGAGAGCAGTACTTC. This codes for CASSGQGAREQYF.

This clonotype was seen repeatedly, ten times or more. The chain recombines TRBV10-3 with TRBJ2-1, with unresolved D. Germline CDR1 reads ENHRY; CDR2 reads SYGVKD. Trimming left V 0 bases short and J 0 bases short, with 9 bases between. The CDR3 has 16 amino acids. The CDR3 sequence is CAISESGGDSYNEQFF. DNA of the CDR3: TGTGCCATCAGTGAGTCGGGCGGAGACTCCTACAATGAGCAGTTCTTC.

This clonotype was observed a handful of times. The gene calls are TRBV12-3 or TRBV12-4 and TRBJ2-7; TRBD2 is a possible D gene (6 bases). V was cut by 1 base and J by 3 bases, with 13 bases left in between. CDR3 length equals 15 residues. The CDR3 reads CASSLGGLGLYEQYF. Written as DNA, the CDR3 is TGTGCCAGCAGTTTAGGGGGACTCGGGCTCTACGAGCAGTACTTC.

In its sample, this clonotype was seen a few times. This chain connects TRBV7-2 to TRBJ2-7, with D tentatively TRBD1 or TRBD2 (5 bases each). The CDR3 covers 14 residues. V was cut by 5 bases and J by 1 base, with 12 bases left in between. Germline CDR1 SGHTA, CDR2 FQGNSA. CDR3 region: CASSITGTSYEQYF. CDR3 DNA sequence: TGTGCCAGCAGCATAACCGGGACGTCCTACGAGCAGTACTTC.

This chain uses TRBV28 with TRBJ1-2, with TRBD1 matching over 9 bases. This CDR3 spans 15 amino acids. The V gene end was trimmed by 2 bases and the J gene end by 4 bases; junction bases not matched to a gene: 5. The V gene's germline CDR1 is MDHEN and CDR2 SYDVKM. CDR3 nucleotides: TGTGCCAGCAGTTTAGGGACAGGGAACCTCTATGGCTACACCTTC. It codes for CASSLGTGNLYGYTF.

The V call is TRBV12-3 or TRBV12-4, the J call TRBJ2-1; D remains ambiguous. This CDR3 is 14 amino acids long. The V gene lost 3 bases and the J gene lost 1 base, with 7 bases spanning the gap. The CDR3 nucleotides are TGTGCCAGCAGTTTTAAGGAATCCTACAATGAGCAGTTCTTC. It encodes CASSFKESYNEQFF.

This clonotype appeared a few times. CDR3 region: CSRRLDTQYF. For the CDR3, the DNA is TGCAGTCGGAGATTGGATACGCAGTATTTT. This chain connects TRBV20-1 to TRBJ2-3; no reliable D call. This CDR3 spans 10 amino acids. Germline V gives CDR1 DFQATT, CDR2 SNEGSKA (reference sequence). V lost 8 bases to trimming and J lost 6 bases, with 9 bases between them.

The sample holds many counts of this clonotype. The chain joins TRBV4-3 to TRBJ2-7, with D unclear. CDR1 and CDR2 from the germline V gene are LGHNA and YSLEER. The CDR3 contains 14 residues. Trimming pared 3 bases from V and 3 bases from J, leaving 12 bases between. CDR3 protein: CASSQNLGNYEQYF. The CDR3 DNA reads as TGCGCCAGCAGCCAGAATCTCGGAAACTACGAGCAGTACTTC.

This clonotype has a handful of counts. The V gene is TRBV20-1, the J gene TRBJ2-7, with D hard to call. V was clipped by 4 bases and J by 0 bases, with 13 bases between them. Germline CDR1 DFQATT, CDR2 SNEGSKA (reference sequence). The CDR3 is 14 residues long. The CDR3 region has the DNA TGCAGTGCTATCTTTCCGGGTAGCTCCTACGAGCAGTACTTC. Its protein product is CSAIFPGSSYEQYF.

This clonotype has more than one count but fewer than ten. The J gene is TRBJ2-2, the V gene TRBV12-3 or TRBV12-4, with D possibly being TRBD1 (6 bases). CDR3 length: 16 amino acids. Between the trimmed V and J ends, which lost 6 bases and 0 bases, there was a span of 14 bases. CDR3 amino acids: CASRESGTTNTGELFF. DNA of the CDR3: TGTGCCAGCAGGGAATCCGGGACAACGAACACCGGGGAGCTGTTTTTT.

The V and J genes are TRBV5-5 and TRBJ1-5, with D perhaps matching TRBD1 (5 bases). The V end was cut by 5 bases, the J end by 4 bases, with 10 bases between. Germline V gene lookup returns CDR1 SGHKS and CDR2 YYEKEE (reference sequence). This CDR3 has 13 amino acids. CDR3 sequence reads: CASSWTFNQPQHF. CDR3 sequence (DNA): TGTGCCAGCAGTTGGACATTTAATCAGCCCCAGCATTTT.